The 9 T cell receptor beta chains below all came from one sample that was sequenced in a study of T cell responses to AZD1222 COVID-19 vaccine. Measured with immunoSEQ multiplex PCR; TCRdb has only the in-frame clones, and not every one. This sample has 90,000 to 150,000 clones, with roughly 90% found just once. The input for sequencing was peripheral blood, taken on day 0 of AZD1222 vaccination. These receptors were obtained from an adult in good health.

J is TRBJ2-7 and V is TRBV11-2; D not certain. CDR3 length: 16 amino acids. Looked up from germline, CDR1 is SGHAT and CDR2 is FQNNGV. V was trimmed by 2 bases and J by 2 bases, leaving 16 bases between them. The CDR3 sequence: CASSLKKGPRPYEQYF. The CDR3 nucleotides are TGTGCCAGCAGCTTAAAAAAAGGACCGAGGCCCTACGAGCAGTACTTC. Full variable domain (remainder filled in from reference TRBV11-2 and TRBJ2-7): EAGVAQSPRYKIIEKRQSVAFWCNPISGHATLYWYQQILGQGPKLLIQFQNNGVVDDSQLPKDRFSAERLKGVDSTLKIQPAKLEDSAVYLCASSLKKGPRPYEQYFGPGTRLTVT.

The chain has TRBV19 and TRBJ1-1; 8 bases match TRBD1. This CDR3 region has 15 residues. Germline loops: CDR1 LNHDA, CDR2 SQIVND (reference sequence). V gave up 7 bases and J gave up 4 bases; unmatched junction bases: 11. DNA of the CDR3: TGTGCCAGTACCCACTCGGACAGGGTCGGCACTGAAGCTTTCTTT. Its protein product is CASTHSDRVGTEAFF.

The V and J genes are TRBV25-1 and TRBJ1-1, with a tentative D call TRBD1 (5 bases). V was trimmed by 4 bases and J by 4 bases, leaving 10 bases between them. This CDR3 has 13 amino acids. Germline V CDR1 and CDR2: MGHDK, SYGVNS. In nucleotides, the CDR3 is TGTGCCAGCAGTGGGCAGGGCGGCACTGAAGCTTTCTTT. It codes for CASSGQGGTEAFF.

Details on this clone: One end of the junction varies from germline; a read error may be responsible. The rearrangement joins TRBV7-7 to TRBJ1-5; 9 nucleotides match TRBD1. The CDR3 loop spans 18 amino acids. Per germline, CDR1 SSHAT and CDR2 FNYEAQ (reference sequence). The CDR3 is CASSLGGQGGSSNQPQHF. CDR3 nucleotides: TGTGCTAGCAGCTTAGGGGGACAGGGTGGGTCTAGCAATCAGCCCCAGCATTTT.

V gene TRBV9 combines with J gene TRBJ2-5; D unresolved. V was clipped by 0 bases and J by 5 bases, with 11 bases between them. The germline gives CDR1 SGDLS, CDR2 YYNGEE. The CDR3 contains 14 residues. In DNA, the CDR3 is TGTGCCAGCAGCGTAGGCCGCAGGACGGAGACCCAGTACTTC. Protein sequence: CASSVGRRTETQYF. Using reference TRBV9 and TRBJ2-5 for the parts outside the CDR3, the full variable domain is DSGVTQTPKHLITATGQRVTLRCSPRSGDLSVYWYQQSLDQGLQFLIQYYNGEERAKGNILERFSAQQFPDLHSELNLSSLELGDSALYFCASSVGRRTETQYFGPGTRLLVL.

CDR3 amino acids: CASSEDPASGDEQFF. The CDR3 region has the DNA TGTGCCAGCAGTGAGGACCCGGCTAGCGGGGATGAGCAGTTCTTC. The chain employs TRBV6-1 and TRBJ2-1, with 9 positions matching TRBD2. Germline CDR1 and CDR2: MNHNS and SASEGT. After removal of 3 bases from V and 8 bases from J, the junction contained 8 bases not matched to a gene. This CDR3 has 15 residues.

V usage is TRBV19 and J usage is TRBJ2-4, with a tentative D call TRBD1 (5 bases). Trimming removed 3 bases at V and 14 bases at J, with 11 bases between. The germline V gene encodes CDR1 LNHDA and CDR2 SQIVND (reference sequence). CDR3 length: 11 amino acids. CDR3 amino acids: CASSMVGREYF. Written as DNA, the CDR3 is TGTGCCAGTAGTATGGTGGGCAGGGAGTACTTC.

V is TRBV9 and J is TRBJ2-7; the match to TRBD1 covers 8 bases. Germline V CDR1 and CDR2: SGDLS, YYNGEE. There are 14 residues in the CDR3. V lost 4 bases to trimming and J lost 3 bases; unmatched junction nucleotides: 6. This chain's CDR3 is CASSPGQGYYEQYF. CDR3 in DNA: TGTGCCAGCAGCCCAGGACAGGGTTACTACGAGCAGTACTTC. The whole variable domain, remainder taken from reference TRBV9 and TRBJ2-7, is DSGVTQTPKHLITATGQRVTLRCSPRSGDLSVYWYQQSLDQGLQFLIQYYNGEERAKGNILERFSAQQFPDLHSELNLSSLELGDSALYFCASSPGQGYYEQYFGPGTRLTVT.

The chain has TRBV6-5 and TRBJ1-2, with D uncertain. The V end was cut by 0 bases, the J end by 8 bases, with 7 bases between. Germline loops: CDR1 MNHEY, CDR2 SVGAGI. The CDR3 covers 12 residues. CDR3 coding DNA: TGTGCCAGCAGTTACTCCGGCGTAGGCTACACCTTC. Its protein is CASSYSGVGYTF.